These T cell receptor beta chains were read from a single sample in a study of T cells in Graves' hyperthyroidism and ophthalmopathy. TCRdb itself ran the multiplex PCR reads through MiXCR, one entry per CDR3 protein. The sample has about 500,000 distinct CDR3 sequences; 17% are singletons. The sequencing sample was made of blood. These receptors were collected from a woman under 30 with Graves' ophthalmopathy. CDR3s include the opening cysteine and the closing phenylalanine or tryptophan. The D gene is left open where the match is weak. Clone size appears in some rows only: once, few, many, or a class for an expanded clone.

CDR3nt: TGTGCCAGCAGCTCCCGGGACAGGGGGACGGATGAGCAGTTCTTC
CDR3aa: CASSSRDRGTDEQFF
abundance: many
j_gene: TRBJ2-1
v_gene: TRBV28
d_gene: TRBD1

CDR3nt: TGTGCCAGCAGTCGCCGGGGGGGCGAGCAGTACTTC
CDR3aa: CASSRRGGEQYF
abundance: many
j_gene: TRBJ2-7
v_gene: TRBV12-3/TRBV12-4
d_gene: TRBD2

CDR3nt: TGTGCCAGCAGTGACAGGGCTGGCCAGCCCCAGCATTTT
CDR3aa: CASSDRAGQPQHF
abundance: -
j_gene: TRBJ1-5
v_gene: TRBV6-4
d_gene: -

CDR3nt: TGTGCCAGCAGCTCACTCGCTAGCCCGACAGATACGCAGTATTTT
CDR3aa: CASSSLASPTDTQYF
abundance: many
j_gene: TRBJ2-3
v_gene: TRBV11-2
d_gene: -

CDR3nt: TGTGCCAGCAGTCCAGGGGACAGAGCCAATTCACCCCTCCACTTT
CDR3aa: CASSPGDRANSPLHF
abundance: many
j_gene: TRBJ1-6
v_gene: TRBV27
d_gene: TRBD1

CDR3nt: TGTGCCACCAATGAGGGGGGGCGCGACGAGCAGTACTTC
CDR3aa: CATNEGGRDEQYF
abundance: -
j_gene: TRBJ2-7
v_gene: TRBV6-1
d_gene: -

CDR3nt: TGCAGCGTTGAAATTTTGGGTGAGCAGTACTTC
CDR3aa: CSVEILGEQYF
abundance: few
j_gene: TRBJ2-7
v_gene: TRBV29-1
d_gene: -

CDR3nt: TGTGCCAGCAGCTTAGAACAGGACCTATATGGCTACACCTTC
CDR3aa: CASSLEQDLYGYTF
abundance: many
j_gene: TRBJ1-2
v_gene: TRBV13
d_gene: -

CDR3nt: TGTGCCAGCAGCGGATTCATGAACACTGAAGCTTTCTTT
CDR3aa: CASSGFMNTEAFF
abundance: many
j_gene: TRBJ1-1
v_gene: TRBV27
d_gene: -

CDR3nt: TGCAGTGCTGACAGGGAACCTGGCTACACCTTC
CDR3aa: CSADREPGYTF
abundance: -
j_gene: TRBJ1-2
v_gene: TRBV20-1
d_gene: TRBD1

CDR3nt: TGTGCCAGCAGCGTAGGACTAGCGGGAGATGGTGAGCAGTACTTC
CDR3aa: CASSVGLAGDGEQYF
abundance: many
j_gene: TRBJ2-7
v_gene: TRBV9
d_gene: TRBD2

CDR3nt: TGTGCCAGCAGTGATGCGGGCAGGGACGTAGATCAGCCCCAGCATTTT
CDR3aa: CASSDAGRDVDQPQHF
abundance: many
j_gene: TRBJ1-5
v_gene: TRBV2
d_gene: -

CDR3nt: TGTGCCAGCAGTGAAGTGGGGGACGGGACCGGGGAGCTGTTTTTT
CDR3aa: CASSEVGDGTGELFF
abundance: -
j_gene: TRBJ2-2
v_gene: TRBV6-1
d_gene: -

CDR3nt: TGTGCCAGCAGCCAAAGGCGGGGTAGCGGGAGCAATGAGCAGTTCTTC
CDR3aa: CASSQRRGSGSNEQFF
abundance: -
j_gene: TRBJ2-1
v_gene: TRBV14
d_gene: TRBD2

CDR3nt: TGCAGCGTTGGGACAGGGAACTCCTACGAGCAGTACTTC
CDR3aa: CSVGTGNSYEQYF
abundance: many
j_gene: TRBJ2-7
v_gene: TRBV29-1
d_gene: TRBD1

CDR3nt: TGTGCCAGCGGCCAAGAAACAGGGGGCTCCTACGAGCAGTACTTC
CDR3aa: CASGQETGGSYEQYF
abundance: -
j_gene: TRBJ2-7
v_gene: TRBV2
d_gene: TRBD1

CDR3nt: TGTGCCAGCAGTGAAGCGGGTAACCAGAATCAGCCCCAGCATTTT
CDR3aa: CASSEAGNQNQPQHF
abundance: many
j_gene: TRBJ1-5
v_gene: TRBV6-1
d_gene: -

CDR3nt: TGCAGTGCTACATTACAGGGGGAGACGCAGTATTTT
CDR3aa: CSATLQGETQYF
abundance: many
j_gene: TRBJ2-3
v_gene: TRBV20-1
d_gene: TRBD1

CDR3nt: TGCAGCGTTGAAGGACAGCCCATGAACACTGAAGCTTTCTTT
CDR3aa: CSVEGQPMNTEAFF
abundance: many
j_gene: TRBJ1-1
v_gene: TRBV29-1
d_gene: -

CDR3nt: TGTGCCAGCGGACCGAGGGATAGCTCCTACAATGAGCAGTTCTTC
CDR3aa: CASGPRDSSYNEQFF
abundance: -
j_gene: TRBJ2-1
v_gene: TRBV14
d_gene: -

CDR3nt: TGTGCCTGGAGTTTTTTGGACAGGGAGTTCACTGAAGCTTTCTTT
CDR3aa: CAWSFLDREFTEAFF
abundance: many
j_gene: TRBJ1-1
v_gene: TRBV30
d_gene: TRBD1

CDR3nt: TGCAGTGCAAAACTAGCGGGGGGGGTTGGTGAGCAGTTCTTC
CDR3aa: CSAKLAGGVGEQFF
abundance: -
j_gene: TRBJ2-1
v_gene: TRBV20-1
d_gene: TRBD2

CDR3nt: TGTGCCAGCAGCCAACTCAGGGGGCGGACAGCTAATGAAAAACTGTTTTTT
CDR3aa: CASSQLRGRTANEKLFF
abundance: -
j_gene: TRBJ1-4
v_gene: TRBV3-1
d_gene: TRBD1

CDR3nt: TGTGCCAGCAGCTTAGTAGAGACTAGCGGGGAAACCGGGGAGCTGTTTTTT
CDR3aa: CASSLVETSGETGELFF
abundance: many
j_gene: TRBJ2-2
v_gene: TRBV7-9
d_gene: TRBD2

CDR3nt: TGTGCCAGCGGCCGGGACAGGGGGCAAAGGAACTATGGCTACACCTTC
CDR3aa: CASGRDRGQRNYGYTF
abundance: -
j_gene: TRBJ1-2
v_gene: TRBV2
d_gene: TRBD1

CDR3nt: TGTGCCAGCAGCTTGATCAGGAATGAGCAGTTCTTC
CDR3aa: CASSLIRNEQFF
abundance: -
j_gene: TRBJ2-1
v_gene: TRBV5-4
d_gene: -

CDR3nt: TGTGCCAGCAGCGTAAATCCCTCGGGTGAAGCTTTCTTT
CDR3aa: CASSVNPSGEAFF
abundance: few
j_gene: TRBJ1-1
v_gene: TRBV9
d_gene: -

CDR3nt: TGTGCCAGCAGCGTATCCGGACTAGCGGGAGGATCCTACGAGCAGTACTTC
CDR3aa: CASSVSGLAGGSYEQYF
abundance: few
j_gene: TRBJ2-7
v_gene: TRBV9
d_gene: TRBD2

CDR3nt: TGTGCCAGCAGCCAAGGGGGGTCGGGGTACGAGCAGTACTTC
CDR3aa: CASSQGGSGYEQYF
abundance: many
j_gene: TRBJ2-7
v_gene: TRBV3-1
d_gene: -

CDR3nt: TGTGCCAGCAGCACGACTAGCGGCGCAGATACGCAGTATTTT
CDR3aa: CASSTTSGADTQYF
abundance: -
j_gene: TRBJ2-3
v_gene: TRBV7-2
d_gene: TRBD2

CDR3nt: TGTGCCAGCAGCTTATCAGCGGGAGGGAGCTCCTACGAGCAGTACTTC
CDR3aa: CASSLSAGGSSYEQYF
abundance: many
j_gene: TRBJ2-7
v_gene: TRBV7-2
d_gene: TRBD2

CDR3nt: TGTGCTAGTGGCCTGGGGGGCCCTCAGTACTTC
CDR3aa: CASGLGGPQYF
abundance: few
j_gene: TRBJ2-4
v_gene: TRBV12-5
d_gene: -

CDR3nt: TGTGCCAGCAGCTTCGGTGCGACAGGTGACATCCCTGGAAACACCATATATTTT
CDR3aa: CASSFGATGDIPGNTIYF
abundance: -
j_gene: TRBJ1-3
v_gene: TRBV9
d_gene: -

CDR3nt: TGTGCCAGCACCCAGGGACAGGGGCACACCGGGGAGCTGTTTTTT
CDR3aa: CASTQGQGHTGELFF
abundance: -
j_gene: TRBJ2-2
v_gene: TRBV28
d_gene: TRBD1

CDR3nt: TGTGCCAGCAGCCTCGACACCGAATTTTACAATGAGCAGTTCTTC
CDR3aa: CASSLDTEFYNEQFF
abundance: many
j_gene: TRBJ2-1
v_gene: TRBV7-9
d_gene: -

CDR3nt: TGTGCCAGCAGTTACGCAGGGGAGAGCACTGAAGCTTTCTTT
CDR3aa: CASSYAGESTEAFF
abundance: many
j_gene: TRBJ1-1
v_gene: TRBV6-2/TRBV6-3
d_gene: -

CDR3nt: TGTGCCAGCACCTATCCTGGACAGGGGCCCTACAATGAGCAGTTCTTC
CDR3aa: CASTYPGQGPYNEQFF
abundance: -
j_gene: TRBJ2-1
v_gene: TRBV12-3/TRBV12-4
d_gene: TRBD1

CDR3nt: TGTGCCAGCAGTTTCCCTAGGTCGCAGTATCGGGAAAAACTGTTTTTT
CDR3aa: CASSFPRSQYREKLFF
abundance: few
j_gene: TRBJ1-4
v_gene: TRBV28
d_gene: -

CDR3nt: TGCAGTGCCGGCGACAGGGGCCAGCCCCAGCATTTT
CDR3aa: CSAGDRGQPQHF
abundance: many
j_gene: TRBJ1-5
v_gene: TRBV20-1
d_gene: TRBD1

CDR3nt: TGTGCCAGCAGCATCACCGGGATACACAATGAGCAGTTCTTC
CDR3aa: CASSITGIHNEQFF
abundance: many
j_gene: TRBJ2-1
v_gene: TRBV7-3
d_gene: -

CDR3nt: TGTGCCACATCGAGGGATAGCAATCAGCCCCAGCATTTT
CDR3aa: CATSRDSNQPQHF
abundance: few
j_gene: TRBJ1-5
v_gene: TRBV10-3
d_gene: -

CDR3nt: TGTGCCAGCAGTTTATGGGCTACCCGTAGCACAGATACGCAGTATTTT
CDR3aa: CASSLWATRSTDTQYF
abundance: many
j_gene: TRBJ2-3
v_gene: TRBV27
d_gene: -

CDR3nt: TGCAGCGCTGCCCCCGGGACAGGGGGTACTTACGAGCAGTACTTC
CDR3aa: CSAAPGTGGTYEQYF
abundance: many
j_gene: TRBJ2-7
v_gene: TRBV29-1
d_gene: TRBD1

CDR3nt: TGTGCCAGCAGTGAAAGAGGGGGCCTGTACGAGCAGTACTTC
CDR3aa: CASSERGGLYEQYF
abundance: -
j_gene: TRBJ2-7
v_gene: TRBV2
d_gene: TRBD1

CDR3nt: TGCAGTGCTAGAGCCAGCGCTCTAGCCAAAAACATTCAGTACTTC
CDR3aa: CSARASALAKNIQYF
abundance: -
j_gene: TRBJ2-4
v_gene: TRBV20-1
d_gene: -

CDR3nt: TGTGCCAGCAGTGTCAACAGGGGGAACACTGAAGCTTTCTTT
CDR3aa: CASSVNRGNTEAFF
abundance: many
j_gene: TRBJ1-1
v_gene: TRBV28
d_gene: TRBD1

CDR3nt: TGTGCCAGCAGCCTAGAGGGACTAGCGGGGGGAGACAATGAGCAGTTCTTC
CDR3aa: CASSLEGLAGGDNEQFF
abundance: many
j_gene: TRBJ2-1
v_gene: TRBV11-2
d_gene: TRBD2

CDR3nt: TGTGCCAGCGAACAGGACACAAGTGAGCAGTTCTTC
CDR3aa: CASEQDTSEQFF
abundance: many
j_gene: TRBJ2-1
v_gene: TRBV7-9
d_gene: -

CDR3nt: TGTGCCAGCAGCCCGCGGGGGGACTCCTACGAGCAGTACTTC
CDR3aa: CASSPRGDSYEQYF
abundance: -
j_gene: TRBJ2-7
v_gene: TRBV4-2
d_gene: TRBD2

CDR3nt: TGTGCCAGTAGTATTCGCGGCATAGCCTACGAGCAGTACTTC
CDR3aa: CASSIRGIAYEQYF
abundance: few
j_gene: TRBJ2-7
v_gene: TRBV19
d_gene: -

CDR3nt: TGTGCCAGTAGTATAGAAAGGGGTGTAGGCAATCAGCCCCAGCATTTT
CDR3aa: CASSIERGVGNQPQHF
abundance: few
j_gene: TRBJ1-5
v_gene: TRBV19
d_gene: -

CDR3nt: TGTGCCAGCAGCCAAGGGGAAGGGGTAGACTATGGCTACACCTTC
CDR3aa: CASSQGEGVDYGYTF
abundance: few
j_gene: TRBJ1-2
v_gene: TRBV7-8
d_gene: -

CDR3nt: TGCAGTGCAGGAGACTCCTACAATGAGCAGTTCTTC
CDR3aa: CSAGDSYNEQFF
abundance: few
j_gene: TRBJ2-1
v_gene: TRBV20-1
d_gene: -

CDR3nt: TGTGCCAGCAGCCATCCATCTAGCACAGATACGCAGTATTTT
CDR3aa: CASSHPSSTDTQYF
abundance: few
j_gene: TRBJ2-3
v_gene: TRBV5-6
d_gene: -

CDR3nt: TGCAGCGTTGAATTAGGGGGTCACGGCTACACCTTC
CDR3aa: CSVELGGHGYTF
abundance: few
j_gene: TRBJ1-2
v_gene: TRBV29-1
d_gene: -

CDR3nt: TGTGCCAGCAGCCGGAAAGGCGGGGGTACCGAGCAGTACTTC
CDR3aa: CASSRKGGGTEQYF
abundance: few
j_gene: TRBJ2-7
v_gene: TRBV3-1
d_gene: TRBD2

CDR3nt: TGTGCCAGCAGGGACAGGCCTTACAATGAGCAGTTCTTC
CDR3aa: CASRDRPYNEQFF
abundance: many
j_gene: TRBJ2-1
v_gene: TRBV2
d_gene: TRBD1

CDR3nt: TGTGCCAGCAGCTTGGCGGGCCCCGATGGCTACACCTTC
CDR3aa: CASSLAGPDGYTF
abundance: -
j_gene: TRBJ1-2
v_gene: TRBV5-8
d_gene: -

CDR3nt: TGCGCCAGCAGCTTAGGGACGACTTCCATGAACACTGAAGCTTTCTTT
CDR3aa: CASSLGTTSMNTEAFF
abundance: few
j_gene: TRBJ1-1
v_gene: TRBV4-1
d_gene: -

CDR3nt: TGTGCCAGCAGCGCCCCCGGGACTAGCGTTGGCGAGCAGTACTTC
CDR3aa: CASSAPGTSVGEQYF
abundance: many
j_gene: TRBJ2-7
v_gene: TRBV13
d_gene: TRBD2